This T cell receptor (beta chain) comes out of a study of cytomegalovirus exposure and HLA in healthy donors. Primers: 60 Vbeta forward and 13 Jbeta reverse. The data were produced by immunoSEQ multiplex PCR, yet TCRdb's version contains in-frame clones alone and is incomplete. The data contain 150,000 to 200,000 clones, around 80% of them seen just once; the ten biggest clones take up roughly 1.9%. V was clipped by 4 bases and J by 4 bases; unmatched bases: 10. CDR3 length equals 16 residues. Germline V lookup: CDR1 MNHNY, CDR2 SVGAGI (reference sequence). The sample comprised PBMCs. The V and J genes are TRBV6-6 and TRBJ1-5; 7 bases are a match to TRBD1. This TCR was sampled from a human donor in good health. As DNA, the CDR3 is TGTGCCAGCAGTTCTCTGAACAGGGGAGAAAATCAGCCCCAGCATTTT. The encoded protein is CASSSLNRGENQPQHF.